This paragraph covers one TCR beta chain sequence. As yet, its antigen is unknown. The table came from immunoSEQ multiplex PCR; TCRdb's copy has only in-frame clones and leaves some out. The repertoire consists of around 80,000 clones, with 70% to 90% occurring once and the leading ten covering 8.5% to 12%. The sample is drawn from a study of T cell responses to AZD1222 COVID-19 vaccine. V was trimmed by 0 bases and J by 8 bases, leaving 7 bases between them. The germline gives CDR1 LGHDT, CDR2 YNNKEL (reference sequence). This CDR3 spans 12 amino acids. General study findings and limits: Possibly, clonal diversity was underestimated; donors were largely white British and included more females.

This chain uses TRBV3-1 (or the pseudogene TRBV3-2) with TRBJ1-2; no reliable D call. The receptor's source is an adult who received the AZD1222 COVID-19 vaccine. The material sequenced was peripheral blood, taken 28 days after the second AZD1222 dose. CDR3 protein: CASSQEVYGYTF. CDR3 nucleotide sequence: TGTGCCAGCAGCCAAGAGGTTTACGGCTACACCTTC.